The entry that follows covers one TCR beta chain sequence. The antigen it recognizes is unknown. Within one base of it there is no much larger clone, and no base qualities were kept. The data are from a study of blood T cell repertoires in COVID-19 (TCRdb year 2020). In terms of the full investigation: Collaborator samples came from the United States, Italy and Spain and covered acute and convalescent phases of COVID-19. A freely available public database, intended as a resource for researchers studying the immune response to SARS-CoV-2, is where the repertoires were released. Samples came from the ongoing ImmuneRACE study (first 160 participants) plus 1,254 subjects from 6 global collaborators. Deeply sampled blood TCRbeta repertoires from subjects exposed to, actively infected with, or recovered from COVID-19 were included in the dataset. Where available, HLA class I and class II types were taken from metadata supplied by the sample provider and were not determined by assay-based typing. The material from the prospective study consisted of cDNA or gDNA derived from T cells, B-cell-depleted T cells, or PBMCs. Nearly every sample came with metadata listing a de-identified subject ID, COVID-19 status, age in years and sex.

TCRbeta CDR3 regions were amplified from genomic DNA by means of the immunoSEQ Assay, a bias-controlled multiplex PCR. The original pipeline was this. The number of nucleated cells in each sample was estimated by amplification of reference gene primers within the assay. To quantify the absolute abundance of each unique TCRbeta CDR3 rearrangement, sequence reads were collapsed and filtered. Productive Simpson clonality was computed per sample as the square root of Simpson's diversity index over productive rearrangements. Held by TCRdb, this immuneACCESS table contains in-frame sequences only and omits some clones. Under half of the omission traces to an unresolved V gene where checked; the cause of the rest is unknown. V and J calls and clone size are as listed in that table; D and trimming were resolved from the DNA. The sample contains more than 45,000 clones, 90% of them found a single time. 5% to 5.5% of the sample is in the top ten clones.

Collaborating institutions collected whole blood in K2EDTA tubes following their own protocols. For TCRbeta analysis, collaborator samples were shipped as frozen whole blood, as isolated PBMCs, or as DNA extracted from either sample type. Via the germline V gene, CDR1 is SGHRS and CDR2 YFSETQ. The CDR3 starts with the cysteine, ends with the phenylalanine, and has 13 residues. Of the read, only the CDR3 DNA is kept; its 39 bases are in frame from base 1. V was cut back by 4 bases and J by 5 bases, leaving a gap of 10 bases between them. Points the paper makes about the study in general: Clinical and demographic metadata were provided uncurated, with the amount varying by source and participant.

The sequencing sample was made of peripheral blood. The sequence derives from a man aged 70-80 years with acute or convalescent COVID-19. Recombination connected TRBV5-1 to TRBJ1-5, with an unclear D gene assignment. The nucleotide sequence reads TGCGCCAGCAGCATCTCGGTGGATCAGCCCCAGCATTTT. Translation gives CASSISVDQPQHF.